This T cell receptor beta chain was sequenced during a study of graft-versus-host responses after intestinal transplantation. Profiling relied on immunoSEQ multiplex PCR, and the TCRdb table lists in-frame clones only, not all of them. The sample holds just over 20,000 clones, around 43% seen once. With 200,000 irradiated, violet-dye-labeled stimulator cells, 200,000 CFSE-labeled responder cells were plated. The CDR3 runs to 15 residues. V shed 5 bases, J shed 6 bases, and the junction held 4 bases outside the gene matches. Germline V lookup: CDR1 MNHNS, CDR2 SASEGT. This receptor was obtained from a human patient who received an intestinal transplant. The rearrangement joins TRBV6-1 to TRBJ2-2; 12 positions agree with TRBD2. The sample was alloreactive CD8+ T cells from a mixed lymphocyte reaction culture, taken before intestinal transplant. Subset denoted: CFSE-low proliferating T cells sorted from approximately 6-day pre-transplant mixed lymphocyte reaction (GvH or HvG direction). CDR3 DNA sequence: TGTGCCAGCAGTTCTCTAGCGGGAGGGGCCGGGGAGCTGTTTTTT. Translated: CASSSLAGGAGELFF.